Sequencing of this T cell receptor beta chain was carried out in a study of blood T cells in healthy people across ages. From germline, CDR1 is GTSNPN and CDR2 SVGIG (reference sequence). This CDR3 has 14 amino acids. V dropped 6 bases and J dropped 14 bases, with 27 bases sitting between them. Primers used in a second PCR of roughly 7 to 12 cycles were a sample-barcoded 5' primer and a J-beta primer mix. TCRdb fed the 5' RACE reads into MiXCR, producing one record per CDR3 protein. The repertoire consists of fewer than 900,000 distinct CDR3 sequences, with roughly 50% occurring once and the leading ten covering around a third. This clonotype was counted between two and nine times.

Sample: blood. The gene calls are TRBV30 and TRBJ2-3; D perhaps matches TRBD1 (7 bases). The source is a woman aged 55-70 years in good health. The CDR3 bases are TGTGCCTGCCCGACCGGGGGCCGACCGACAGGGACGTATTTT. This encodes CACPTGGRPTGTYF.